The 26 T cell receptor beta chains reported below all come from one sample, sequenced in a study of blood T cell repertoires in COVID-19. Sequencing used immunoSEQ multiplex PCR; TCRdb keeps in-frame clones, though not all of them. The sample has approximately 250,000 clones; about 80% are singletons. Material for sequencing was PBMCs or T cells enriched from blood (not recorded which). These receptors were collected from a man aged 40-55 years who had recovered from COVID-19.

The chain uses TRBV18 and TRBJ1-6; 7 bases are a match to TRBD1. CDR1 and CDR2 (germline): KGHSH, LQKENI. CDR3 length: 16 amino acids. Losses at the gene ends were 0 bases for V and 8 bases for J; bases not matched to a gene: 7. CDR3 sequence reads: CASSPPPRQGDSPLHF. As DNA, the CDR3 is TGTGCCAGCTCACCACCCCCCCGACAGGGAGATTCACCCCTCCACTTT.

V is TRBV5-8 and J is TRBJ2-5; D call uncertain. CDR3 length: 14 amino acids. Germline CDR1 SGHTS, CDR2 YDEGEE. Trimming stripped 0 bases from V and 5 bases from J, with 11 bases between. The CDR3, as DNA: TGTGCCAGCAGCTTGGGCAGGTTGGTCGAGACCCAGTACTTC. Translated, it gives CASSLGRLVETQYF. The variable domain in full, completed from reference TRBV5-8 and TRBJ2-5, reads EAGVTQSPTHLIKTRGQQATLRCSPISGHTSVYWYQQALGLGLQFLLWYDEGEERNRGNFPPRFSGRQFPNYSSELNVNALELEDSALYLCASSLGRLVETQYFGPGTRLLVL.

The rearrangement links TRBV7-2 to TRBJ2-7; 7 nucleotides line up with TRBD1. Per germline, CDR1 SGHTA and CDR2 FQGNSA. This CDR3 spans 18 amino acids. Trimming took 5 bases from V and 1 from J; bases not matched to a gene: 17. CDR3 in DNA: TGTGCCAGCAGCCCCCAGACAGGGTTCTATTTTCTATCCTACGAGCAGTACTTC. This gives the protein CASSPQTGFYFLSYEQYF.

The rearrangement joins TRBV14 to TRBJ2-2; perhaps TRBD2 as D (6 bases). The CDR3 has 13 residues. Deletions cut 4 bases from V and 3 bases from J, with 6 bases between. Germline V lookup: CDR1 SGHDN, CDR2 FVKESK. The CDR3 here is CASSRGDTGELFF. The CDR3 DNA reads TGTGCCAGCAGCCGCGGGGACACCGGGGAGCTGTTTTTT.

This clone was seen a handful of times. The chain couples TRBV5-1 to TRBJ2-5; no definite D call. Germline V lookup: CDR1 SGHRS, CDR2 YFSETQ. This CDR3 comprises 14 residues. Trimming took 0 bases from V and 7 from J, leaving 13 bases between them. CDR3: CASSLGTEPTTQYF. In nucleotides, the CDR3 is TGCGCCAGCAGCTTGGGTACGGAGCCGACGACCCAGTACTTC.

The table lists this clone with a few counts. The rearrangement uses TRBV7-2 and TRBJ2-1, with a tentative D call TRBD2 (5 bases). Trimming shortened V by 1 base and J by 2 bases, and 15 bases separated the two germline ends. The CDR3 covers 17 residues. CDR1 and CDR2 (germline): SGHTA, FQGNSA. CDR3 in DNA: TGTGCCAGCAGCTTAGTGGTCGGCGGGTTCACCTACAATGAGCAGTTCTTC. It translates to CASSLVVGGFTYNEQFF.

V is TRBV9 and J is TRBJ1-4; D unresolved. In germline, CDR1 is SGDLS, CDR2 YYNGEE. There are 15 residues in the CDR3. Trimming removed 3 bases from V and 1 base from J, with 10 bases in between. The CDR3 spells CASSAPGGTNEKLFF. Written as DNA, the CDR3 is TGTGCCAGCAGCGCACCAGGAGGAACTAATGAAAAACTGTTTTTT.

This sequence joins TRBV6-5 and TRBJ1-2; 7 bases match TRBD1. The CDR3 has 16 residues. Trimming at V came to 2 bases and at J to 2 bases, leaving 8 bases not matched to a gene. Germline V lookup: CDR1 MNHEY, CDR2 SVGAGI. CDR3 in amino acids: CASSYGTSRGNYGYTF. CDR3 sequence (DNA): TGTGCCAGCAGTTACGGGACGTCCAGGGGGAACTATGGCTACACCTTC.

This chain joins TRBV11-2 and TRBJ2-1, with D maybe TRBD2 (6 bases). V was clipped by 5 bases and J by 7 bases, with 12 bases between them. CDR3 size: 13 residues. Germline V gene lookup returns CDR1 SGHAT and CDR2 FQNNGV. The CDR3 reads CASSLSLANEQFF. The CDR3 nucleotides read TGTGCCAGCAGCCTCTCACTAGCAAATGAGCAGTTCTTC.

CDR3 sequence reads: CASRRGGSGANVLTF. The CDR3 region has the DNA TGTGCCAGCCGGCGGGGGGGATCTGGGGCCAACGTCCTGACTTTC. The genes are TRBV28 and TRBJ2-6, with TRBD2 matching over 9 bases. CDR3 length: 15 residues. Germline V gives CDR1 MDHEN, CDR2 SYDVKM. The V and J ends lost 8 bases and 1 base, in that order; junction bases with no gene match: 3.

The rearrangement uses TRBV14 and TRBJ2-2; D not certain. Germline values: CDR1 SGHDN, CDR2 FVKESK. The CDR3 is 14 amino acids. With 8 bases removed from V and 8 bases from J, the gap between germline ends came to 18 bases. CDR3: CASQSQAQTGELFF. DNA of the CDR3: TGTGCCAGCCAATCCCAGGCTCAAACTGGGGAGCTGTTTTTT. The variable domain in full, completed from reference TRBV14 and TRBJ2-2, reads EAGVTQFPSHSVIEKGQTVTLRCDPISGHDNLYWYRRVMGKEIKFLLHFVKESKQDESGMPNNRFLAERTGGTYSTLKVQPAELEDSGVYFCASQSQAQTGELFFGEGSRLTVL.

This sequence joins TRBV7-2 and TRBJ2-2; 7 positions match TRBD1. V shed 1 base and J 9 bases; nucleotides not matched to a gene: 5. The CDR3 is 14 residues long. Germline V CDR1 and CDR2: SGHTA, FQGNSA. The CDR3 loop reads CASSLGTGGRELFF. The CDR3 DNA reads as TGTGCCAGCAGCTTAGGGACAGGTGGTAGGGAGCTGTTTTTT.

V usage is TRBV7-9 and J usage is TRBJ1-2; D may be TRBD1 (6 bases). Trimming shortened V by 3 bases and J by 7 bases, and 18 bases separated the two germline ends. This CDR3 is 15 amino acids long. The V gene's germline CDR1 is SEHNR and CDR2 FQNEAQ (reference sequence). DNA of the CDR3: TGTGCCAGCAGCTTGACACAGGGAAGCAACCTTGGCTACACCTTC. This codes for CASSLTQGSNLGYTF.

V and J are TRBV4-2 and TRBJ2-3; D is uncertain. Germline V gene lookup returns CDR1 LGHNA and CDR2 YNFKEQ. The length of the CDR3 is 13 residues. V lost 4 bases and J lost 4, with 9 bases in between. This chain's CDR3 is CASSLRRADTQYF. CDR3 nucleotide sequence: TGTGCCAGCAGCCTCCGTCGAGCAGATACGCAGTATTTT.

This chain uses TRBV2 with TRBJ1-2; a weak D match, TRBD1 (6 bases). Trimming pared 4 bases from V and 7 bases from J, leaving 7 bases between. CDR3 size: 11 residues. Germline V CDR1 and CDR2: SNHLY, FYNNEI. The CDR3 nucleotides are TGTGCCAGCAGTGTCAGGGGTGGCTACACCTTC. Translation: CASSVRGGYTF.

The rearrangement joins TRBV2 to TRBJ1-5; 7 bases fit TRBD1. The CDR3 covers 14 residues. The germline gives CDR1 SNHLY, CDR2 FYNNEI. Unmatched junction bases numbered 10, after V lost 7 bases and J lost 7 bases. In DNA, the CDR3 is TGTGCCAGCACTGTCACAGGGGCGGGGCAGCCCCAGCATTTT. Encoded protein: CASTVTGAGQPQHF.

The V and J genes are TRBV28 and TRBJ1-5; 9 bases map to TRBD1. The CDR3 extends over 16 amino acids. The germline CDR1 and CDR2 sequences are MDHEN and SYDVKM. V was clipped by 6 bases and J by 1 base; unmatched bases: 7. The CDR3 region is CASRWTGVRSNQPQHF. CDR3 DNA sequence: TGTGCCAGCAGGTGGACAGGGGTTCGGAGCAATCAGCCCCAGCATTTT.

The chain has TRBV4-3 and TRBJ2-7; 10 bases agree with TRBD1. The trim removed 0 bases at V and 5 bases at J, leaving 7 bases unmatched. The CDR3 is 16 residues long. Germline-derived CDR1 and CDR2 are LGHNA and YSLEER. CDR3 amino acids: CASSQDRGQGYNEQYF. CDR3 coding DNA: TGCGCCAGCAGCCAAGATCGGGGACAGGGGTACAACGAGCAGTACTTC.

The rearrangement joins TRBV4-3 to TRBJ1-1; 9 nucleotides line up with TRBD1. CDR1 is LGHNA and CDR2 is YSLEER in the germline V gene. The CDR3 covers 15 residues. V trimming: 1 base; J trimming: 3 bases; junction bases outside the gene matches: 3. CDR3 nucleotides: TGCGCCAGCAGCCAAGGGACAGGGGATTACACTGAAGCTTTCTTT. This sequence encodes CASSQGTGDYTEAFF.

The J gene is TRBJ1-5, the V gene TRBV5-6, with 10 nucleotides matching TRBD1. Germline V CDR1 and CDR2: SGHDT, YYEEEE. With 4 bases clipped from V and 3 bases from J, the junction kept 10 bases outside the gene matches. The CDR3 length is 17 residues. The CDR3 loop reads CASSPFGDRGYNQPQHF. The CDR3 DNA follows: TGTGCCAGCAGCCCTTTCGGGGACAGGGGATACAATCAGCCCCAGCATTTT. Supplemented by reference TRBV5-6 and TRBJ1-5, the full variable domain reads DAGVTQSPTHLIKTRGQQVTLRCSPKSGHDTVSWYQQALGQGPQFIFQYYEEEERQRGNFPDRFSGHQFPNYSSELNVNALLLGDSALYLCASSPFGDRGYNQPQHFGDGTRLSIL.

CDR3 in amino acids: CASSVAPSGVNTEAFF. The CDR3 DNA reads TGTGCCAGCAGCGTAGCCCCTAGCGGGGTGAACACTGAAGCTTTCTTT. The chain uses TRBV9 and TRBJ1-1; D is unresolved. The germline V and J ends were trimmed by 0 bases and 0 bases, with 12 bases remaining between them. The germline gives CDR1 SGDLS, CDR2 YYNGEE. This CDR3 is 16 amino acids long.

This rearrangement joins TRBV6-1 to TRBJ1-1; tentative D call: TRBD1 (5 bases). The CDR3 sequence is 14 residues long. The V end was cut by 3 bases, the J end by 3 bases, with 11 bases between. Germline V CDR1 and CDR2: MNHNS, SASEGT. CDR3 coding DNA: TGTGCCAGCAGTGAGACGGGGGGGTACACTGAAGCTTTCTTT. Its protein product is CASSETGGYTEAFF.

This clone has just one count. The chain employs TRBV7-3 and TRBJ2-5, with 9 bases fitting TRBD1. The V segment lost 4 bases and the J segment 1 base; nucleotides outside the gene matches: 7. The length of the CDR3 is 16 residues. CDR1 and CDR2 from the germline V gene are SGHTA and FQGTGA. The CDR3, as DNA: TGTGCCAGCAGCTCCGGGACAGGGTTTTCCCAAGAGACCCAGTACTTC. Translating gives CASSSGTGFSQETQYF.

This chain uses TRBV6-2 or TRBV6-3 with TRBJ2-7; TRBD2 matches at 8 bases. The germline CDR1 and CDR2 sequences are MNHEY and SVGEGT. CDR3 length: 18 amino acids. The trim removed 2 bases at V and 0 bases at J, leaving 12 bases unmatched. Here the CDR3 DNA reads TGTGCCAGCAGTTACAGGCCGAGATCAGCGGGAGACTCCTACGAGCAGTACTTC. Translating it yields CASSYRPRSAGDSYEQYF.

CDR3 sequence reads: CASSLDTRMNTEAFF. The CDR3 DNA reads TGTGCCAGCAGCTTAGACACCAGGATGAACACTGAAGCTTTCTTT. V gene TRBV7-3 combines with J gene TRBJ1-1; no reliable D call. Trimming took off 2 bases at V and 0 bases at J, with 10 bases between the two ends. The CDR3 extends over 15 amino acids. CDR1 SGHTA and CDR2 FQGTGA come from the germline V gene.

This rearrangement joins TRBV3-1 (or the pseudogene TRBV3-2) to TRBJ2-7, with 7 positions matching TRBD1. J was trimmed by 13 bases and V by 1 base; bases with no gene match: 4. The CDR3 covers 11 residues. Germline loops: CDR1 LGHDT, CDR2 YNNKEL (reference sequence). CDR3 coding DNA: TGTGCCAGCAGCCAAGGACAGGGTATCTACTTC. It yields the protein CASSQGQGIYF.